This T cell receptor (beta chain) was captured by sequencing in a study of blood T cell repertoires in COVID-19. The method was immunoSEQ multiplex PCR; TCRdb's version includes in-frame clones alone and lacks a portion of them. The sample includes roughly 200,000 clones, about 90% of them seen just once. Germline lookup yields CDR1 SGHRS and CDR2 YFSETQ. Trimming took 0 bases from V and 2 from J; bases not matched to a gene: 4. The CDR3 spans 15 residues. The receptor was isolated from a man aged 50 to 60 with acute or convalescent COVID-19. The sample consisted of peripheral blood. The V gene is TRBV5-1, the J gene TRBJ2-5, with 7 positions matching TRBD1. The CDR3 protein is CASSLEGTVQETQYF. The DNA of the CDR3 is TGCGCCAGCAGCTTGGAGGGGACAGTACAAGAGACCCAGTACTTC.